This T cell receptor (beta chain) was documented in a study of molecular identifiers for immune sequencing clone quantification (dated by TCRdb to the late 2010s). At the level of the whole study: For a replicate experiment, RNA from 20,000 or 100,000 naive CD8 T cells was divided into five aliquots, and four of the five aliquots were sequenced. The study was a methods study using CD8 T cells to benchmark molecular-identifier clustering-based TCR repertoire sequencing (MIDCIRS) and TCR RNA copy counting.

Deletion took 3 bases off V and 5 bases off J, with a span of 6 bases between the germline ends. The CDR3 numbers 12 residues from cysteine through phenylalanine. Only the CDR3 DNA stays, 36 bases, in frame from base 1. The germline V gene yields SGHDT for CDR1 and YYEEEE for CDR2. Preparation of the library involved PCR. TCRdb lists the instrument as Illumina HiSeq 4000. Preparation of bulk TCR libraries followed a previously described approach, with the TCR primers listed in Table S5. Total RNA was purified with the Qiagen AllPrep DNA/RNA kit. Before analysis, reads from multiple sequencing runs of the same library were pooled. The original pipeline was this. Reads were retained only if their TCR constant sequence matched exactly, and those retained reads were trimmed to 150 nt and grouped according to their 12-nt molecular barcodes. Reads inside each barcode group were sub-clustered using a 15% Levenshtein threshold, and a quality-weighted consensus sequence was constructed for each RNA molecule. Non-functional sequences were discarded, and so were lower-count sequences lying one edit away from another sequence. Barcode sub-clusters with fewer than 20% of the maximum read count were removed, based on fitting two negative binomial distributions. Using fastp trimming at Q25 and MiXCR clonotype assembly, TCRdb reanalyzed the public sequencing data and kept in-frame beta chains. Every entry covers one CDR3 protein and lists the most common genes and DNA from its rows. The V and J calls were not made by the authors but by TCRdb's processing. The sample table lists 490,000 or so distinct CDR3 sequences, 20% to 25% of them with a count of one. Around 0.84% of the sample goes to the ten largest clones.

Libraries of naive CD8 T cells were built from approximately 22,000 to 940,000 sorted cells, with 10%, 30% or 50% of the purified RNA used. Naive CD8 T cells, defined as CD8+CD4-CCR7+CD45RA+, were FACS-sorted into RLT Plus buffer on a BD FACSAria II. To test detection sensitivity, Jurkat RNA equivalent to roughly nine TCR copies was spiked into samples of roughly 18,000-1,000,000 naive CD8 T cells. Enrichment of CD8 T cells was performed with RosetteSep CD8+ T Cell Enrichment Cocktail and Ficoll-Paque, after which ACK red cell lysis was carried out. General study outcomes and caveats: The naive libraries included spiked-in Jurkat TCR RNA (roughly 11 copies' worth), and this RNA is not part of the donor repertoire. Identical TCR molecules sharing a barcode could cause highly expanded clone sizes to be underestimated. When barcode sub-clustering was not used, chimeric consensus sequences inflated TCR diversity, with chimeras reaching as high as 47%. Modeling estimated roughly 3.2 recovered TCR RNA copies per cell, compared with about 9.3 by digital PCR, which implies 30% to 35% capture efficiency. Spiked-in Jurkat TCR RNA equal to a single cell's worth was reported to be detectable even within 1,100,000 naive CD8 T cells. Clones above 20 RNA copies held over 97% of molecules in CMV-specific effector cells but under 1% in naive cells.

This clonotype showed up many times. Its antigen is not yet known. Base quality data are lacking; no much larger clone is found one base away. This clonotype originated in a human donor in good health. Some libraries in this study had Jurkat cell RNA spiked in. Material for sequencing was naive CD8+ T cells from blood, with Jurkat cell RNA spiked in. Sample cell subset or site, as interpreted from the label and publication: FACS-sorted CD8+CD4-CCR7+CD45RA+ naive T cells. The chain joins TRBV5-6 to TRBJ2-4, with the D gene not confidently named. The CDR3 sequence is CASSSPQNIQYF. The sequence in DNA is TGTGCCAGCAGCTCGCCCCAAAACATTCAGTACTTC.